These T cell receptor beta chains were read from a single sample in a study of blood T cell repertoires in COVID-19. The assay was immunoSEQ multiplex PCR, and TCRdb's table has in-frame clones only and misses some. The sample has roughly 500,000 clones; 80% to 90% are singletons. Sequencing input: peripheral blood. The receptors derive from a human donor in a cohort sampled during active COVID-19. The CDR3 runs from the conserved cysteine through the conserved F or W. The order of the fields is V gene, clone size, D gene, J gene, CDR3 DNA, CDR3 protein. D genes are given only for firm matches. Clone size appears in some rows only: once, few, many, or a class for an expanded clone.

TRBV27,once,NA,TRBJ1-1,TGTGCCAGCAGTTCCCGGACAGCCCGAGACACTGAAGCTTTCTTT,CASSSRTARDTEAFF
TRBV12-2,NA,NA,TRBJ1-2,TGTGCAAGTCGCTTAGGGAGACAGTACTCTAGGGTGGCAACCTTC,CASRLGRQYSRVATF
TRBV11-2,NA,NA,TRBJ2-1,TGTGCCAGCAGCTTAGGACAGCCCACTGAGCAGTTCTTC,CASSLGQPTEQFF
TRBV3-1/TRBV3-2,NA,NA,TRBJ1-6,TGTGCCAGCAGCCAGACTCAGTTCGGACCCCTCCACTTT,CASSQTQFGPLHF
TRBV25-1,NA,TRBD1,TRBJ1-1,TGTGCCAGCAGGGGACAGGGGAACACTGAAGCTTTCTTT,CASRGQGNTEAFF
TRBV5-8,NA,NA,TRBJ2-7,TGTGCCAGCAGCGCCGGGGTCTACCTCTACGAGCAGTACTTC,CASSAGVYLYEQYF
TRBV19,NA,TRBD1,TRBJ2-7,TGTGCCAGTAGTCCCCGGGACAGGGCTACCTACGAGCAGTACTTC,CASSPRDRATYEQYF
TRBV7-9,NA,TRBD2,TRBJ2-5,TGTGCCAGCAGCTTAGCGCTAGGACTAGCGGGAGGTATGGGAACCCAGTACTTC,CASSLALGLAGGMGTQYF
TRBV29-1,NA,TRBD1,TRBJ2-1,TGCAGCGTGGGAGACAGGGGGTTATTTAGTGGGCAGTTCTTC,CSVGDRGLFSGQFF
TRBV7-9,NA,TRBD2,TRBJ2-7,TGTGCCAGCAGCCGGGGCGCGGGAGGGCCCGGCGAGCAGTACTTC,CASSRGAGGPGEQYF
TRBV18,NA,NA,TRBJ1-1,TGTGCCAGCTTAGAAAGTATGAACACTGAAGCTTTCTTT,CASLESMNTEAFF
TRBV30,NA,NA,TRBJ1-1,TGTGCCTGGATGGAGCCGGGCACTGAAGCTTTCTTT,CAWMEPGTEAFF
TRBV6-6,NA,TRBD1,TRBJ1-4,TGTGCCAGCAACCCCGGGACAGGGGGTGAAAAACTGTTTTTT,CASNPGTGGEKLFF
TRBV10-3,NA,TRBD2,TRBJ2-1,TGTGCCATCAAGGGTAGCGGGAGGGCTTACAATGAGCAGTTCTTC,CAIKGSGRAYNEQFF
TRBV29-1,NA,NA,TRBJ2-5,TGCAGCGTTGATCGGCTAGTCCTGGAGACCCAGTACTTC,CSVDRLVLETQYF
TRBV19,NA,TRBD1,TRBJ2-1,TGTGCCAGTAGTGCATTAGGGACAGGGTCCTACAATGAGCAGTTCTTC,CASSALGTGSYNEQFF
TRBV5-4,NA,NA,TRBJ2-4,TGTGCCAGCAGCTCCCGAACGGAGGGCGCCAAAAACATTCAGTACTTC,CASSSRTEGAKNIQYF
TRBV4-1,NA,NA,TRBJ2-7,TGCGCCAGCAGCCTGGCCGGGAGTTCCTACGAGCAGTACTTC,CASSLAGSSYEQYF
TRBV2,NA,NA,TRBJ1-1,TGTGCCAGCAGTGAAAGCGGCCGGGGGAACACTGAAGCTTTCTTT,CASSESGRGNTEAFF
TRBV29-1,NA,NA,TRBJ2-1,TGCAGCGTTGAGAAGGGGGTAGGGGCGGACAATGAGCAGTTCTTC,CSVEKGVGADNEQFF
TRBV9,NA,NA,TRBJ2-2,TGTGCCAGCAGCGTAGGACTAGCGAACACCGGGGAGCTGTTTTTT,CASSVGLANTGELFF
TRBV19,NA,NA,TRBJ2-3,TGTGCCAGTAACAACCTCAGGGTTACAGATACGCAGTATTTT,CASNNLRVTDTQYF
TRBV5-4,NA,NA,TRBJ1-1,TGTGCCAGCAGCCGCATGACAGCTATGAACACTGAAGCTTTCTTT,CASSRMTAMNTEAFF
TRBV3-1/TRBV3-2,NA,TRBD2,TRBJ2-1,TGTGCCAGCAGCCAAGCGACTAGCGGAAGAAACAATGAGCAGTTCTTC,CASSQATSGRNNEQFF
TRBV4-1,NA,TRBD1,TRBJ1-1,TGCGCCAGCAGCAAACCGGGACAGGCTCTCGCTGAAGCTTTCTTT,CASSKPGQALAEAFF
TRBV12-3/TRBV12-4,NA,NA,TRBJ1-2,TGTGCCAGCAGTCAAACGGGGGACTATGGCTACACCTTC,CASSQTGDYGYTF
TRBV7-2,NA,NA,TRBJ1-2,TGTGCCAGCAGCTTAAGTACGGGGGATGGCACCTTC,CASSLSTGDGTF
TRBV3-1/TRBV3-2,once,TRBD1,TRBJ1-3,TGTGCCAGCAGCCCCAGGACAGGGGGCCGTGGAAACACCATATATTTT,CASSPRTGGRGNTIYF
TRBV4-1,NA,TRBD2,TRBJ2-3,TGCGCCAGCAGCCAAGATACGACTAGCGAAGGAACAGATACGCAGTATTTT,CASSQDTTSEGTDTQYF
TRBV28,NA,TRBD1,TRBJ2-7,TGTGCCAGCCTTGACGGGACAGGGGCCTACGAGCAGTACTTC,CASLDGTGAYEQYF
TRBV28,NA,NA,TRBJ1-1,TGTGCCAGCAGTTCGTTGGAAGGGGGTCGAACTGAAGCTTTCTTT,CASSSLEGGRTEAFF
TRBV6-5,NA,NA,TRBJ2-7,TGTGCCAGCAAAGACAGTACCTACGAGCAGTACTTC,CASKDSTYEQYF
TRBV7-2,NA,NA,TRBJ1-4,TGTGCCAGCAGCTTTCGAGGTGCTAATGAAAAACTGTTTTTT,CASSFRGANEKLFF
TRBV9,NA,TRBD1,TRBJ2-3,TGTGCCAGCAGAGGGGACAGGGACCCAGATACGCAGTATTTT,CASRGDRDPDTQYF
TRBV4-3,NA,NA,TRBJ1-4,TGCGCCAGCAGCCAAGATCTCAACACGGGTGAAAAACTGTTTTTT,CASSQDLNTGEKLFF
TRBV12-3/TRBV12-4,NA,NA,TRBJ2-1,TGTGCCAGCAGTCCATCCCCCTACAATGAGCAGTTCTTC,CASSPSPYNEQFF
TRBV9,NA,NA,TRBJ2-3,TGTGCCAGCAGCGCCGACTCGGATCCGCCCGCAAATACGCAGTATTTT,CASSADSDPPANTQYF
TRBV7-2,NA,TRBD1,TRBJ2-7,TGTGCCAGCAGCTTAGGGCAGGGGGTAGTCACCCTATGGTTC,CASSLGQGVVTLWF
TRBV4-3,NA,NA,TRBJ2-5,TGCGCCAGCAGCCAAGACACAGTGGGTGGTCAGACCCAGTACTTC,CASSQDTVGGQTQYF
TRBV28,NA,TRBD1,TRBJ2-1,TGTGCCAGCGGACAGGGAGCCTACAATGAGCAGTTCTTC,CASGQGAYNEQFF